Reported below is one T cell receptor (beta chain). Its target is unknown. Healthy people donating bone marrow made up the donors. These data belong to a study of cytomegalovirus exposure and HLA in healthy donors. The overall study: The early release's HLA-typed donors yielded approximately 82 million unique TCRs.

The V gene end was trimmed by 6 bases and the J gene end by 6 bases; junction bases not matched to a gene: 12. This CDR3 region has 15 residues. Germline assignment: CDR1 SGHRS and CDR2 YFSETQ. Primers for the PCR totalled 60 Vbeta and 13 Jbeta. Libraries were prepared by immunoSEQ multiplex PCR; TCRdb keeps only in-frame clonotypes and omits some of them. The sample lists about 160,000 clones, roughly 78% occurring once. Findings and caveats of the study: Indistinguishability led to the exclusion of some V segments, TRBV6-2 and TRBV6-3 included.

The rearrangement uses TRBV5-1 and TRBJ2-1; the match to TRBD2 covers 7 bases. The sequence was obtained from a man in his fifties in good health and CMV-seropositive. Material: PBMCs. As DNA, the CDR3 is TGCGCCAGCACCCCTTGGGGGGGAGTATTCAATGAGCAGTTCTTC. Its protein is CASTPWGGVFNEQFF.